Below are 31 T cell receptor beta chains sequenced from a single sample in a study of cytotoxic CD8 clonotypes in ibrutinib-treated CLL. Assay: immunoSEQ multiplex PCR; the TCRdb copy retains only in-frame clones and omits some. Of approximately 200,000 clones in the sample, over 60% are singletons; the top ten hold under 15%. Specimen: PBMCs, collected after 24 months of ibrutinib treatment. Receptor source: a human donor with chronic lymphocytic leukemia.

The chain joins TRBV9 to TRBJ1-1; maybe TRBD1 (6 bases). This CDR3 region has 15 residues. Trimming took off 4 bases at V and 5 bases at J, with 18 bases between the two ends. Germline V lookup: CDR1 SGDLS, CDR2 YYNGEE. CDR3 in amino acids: CASSPQGHRGTEAFF. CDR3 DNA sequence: TGTGCCAGCAGCCCCCAGGGACATCGAGGGACTGAAGCTTTCTTT.

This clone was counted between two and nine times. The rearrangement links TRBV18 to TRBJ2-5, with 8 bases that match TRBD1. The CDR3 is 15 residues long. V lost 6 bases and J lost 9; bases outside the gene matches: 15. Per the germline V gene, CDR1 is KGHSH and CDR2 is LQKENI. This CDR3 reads CASSSDRVVRSPQYF. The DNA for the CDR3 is TGTGCCAGCTCGTCGGACAGGGTGGTTCGTAGTCCCCAGTACTTC.

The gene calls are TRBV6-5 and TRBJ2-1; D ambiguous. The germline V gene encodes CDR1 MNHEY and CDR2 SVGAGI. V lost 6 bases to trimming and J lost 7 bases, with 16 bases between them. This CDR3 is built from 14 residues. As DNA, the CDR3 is TGTGCCAGCAGACGCGGTTCAGGAGAGAATGAGCAGTTCTTC. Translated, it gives CASRRGSGENEQFF.

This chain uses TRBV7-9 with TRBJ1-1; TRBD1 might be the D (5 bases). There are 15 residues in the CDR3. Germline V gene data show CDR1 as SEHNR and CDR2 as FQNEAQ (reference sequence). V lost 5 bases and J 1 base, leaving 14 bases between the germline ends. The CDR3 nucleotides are TGTGCCAGCAGCAACAGGAGGGTGTGGAACACTGAAGCTTTCTTT. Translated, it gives CASSNRRVWNTEAFF.

The CDR3 loop is CASSLADGYTEAFF. For the CDR3, the DNA is TGCGCCAGCAGCTTGGCAGATGGGTACACTGAAGCTTTCTTT. The chain carries TRBV5-1 and TRBJ1-1; D remains ambiguous. The V gene lost 0 bases and the J gene lost 3 bases, with 9 bases spanning the gap. The CDR3 consists of 14 residues. Germline V gene lookup returns CDR1 SGHRS and CDR2 YFSETQ.

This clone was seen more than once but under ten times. CDR3 coding DNA: TGTGCCAGCAGTTACCGACCTCACACAGATACGCAGTATTTT. It translates to CASSYRPHTDTQYF. This sequence joins TRBV5-5 and TRBJ2-3, with D uncertain. V was trimmed by 5 bases and J by 2 bases, leaving 12 bases between them. This CDR3 is 14 amino acids long. Germline CDR1 and CDR2: SGHKS and YYEKEE (reference sequence).

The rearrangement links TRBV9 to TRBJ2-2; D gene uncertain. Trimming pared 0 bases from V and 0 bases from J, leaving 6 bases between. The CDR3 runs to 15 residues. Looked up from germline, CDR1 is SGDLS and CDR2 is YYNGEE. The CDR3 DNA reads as TGTGCCAGCAGCGTAGTTGCATCGAACACCGGGGAGCTGTTTTTT. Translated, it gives CASSVVASNTGELFF.

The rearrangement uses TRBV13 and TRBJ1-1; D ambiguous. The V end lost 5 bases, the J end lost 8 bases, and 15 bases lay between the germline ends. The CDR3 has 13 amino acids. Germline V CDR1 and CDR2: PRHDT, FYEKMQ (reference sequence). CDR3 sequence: CASSPGRLTEAFF. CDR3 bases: TGTGCCAGCAGCCCCGGGCGTCTAACCGAAGCTTTCTTT.

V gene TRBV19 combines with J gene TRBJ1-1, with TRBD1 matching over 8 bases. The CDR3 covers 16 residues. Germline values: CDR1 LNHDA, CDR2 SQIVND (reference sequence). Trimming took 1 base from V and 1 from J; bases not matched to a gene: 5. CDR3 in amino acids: CASSIVHRGGNTEAFF. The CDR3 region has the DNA TGTGCCAGTAGTATAGTGCACAGGGGGGGGAACACTGAAGCTTTCTTT.

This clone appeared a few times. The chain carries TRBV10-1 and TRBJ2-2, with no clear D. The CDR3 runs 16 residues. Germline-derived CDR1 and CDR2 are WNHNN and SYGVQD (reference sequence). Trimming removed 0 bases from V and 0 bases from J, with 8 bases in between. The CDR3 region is CASSESPEANTGELFF. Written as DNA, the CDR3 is TGCGCCAGCAGTGAGTCGCCAGAGGCGAACACCGGGGAGCTGTTTTTT.

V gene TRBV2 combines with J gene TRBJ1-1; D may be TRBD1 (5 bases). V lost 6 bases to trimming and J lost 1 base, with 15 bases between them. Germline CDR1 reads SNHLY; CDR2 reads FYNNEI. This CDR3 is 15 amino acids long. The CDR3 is CASRVSGGTNTEAFF. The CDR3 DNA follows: TGTGCCAGCAGGGTTTCCGGCGGGACGAACACTGAAGCTTTCTTT.

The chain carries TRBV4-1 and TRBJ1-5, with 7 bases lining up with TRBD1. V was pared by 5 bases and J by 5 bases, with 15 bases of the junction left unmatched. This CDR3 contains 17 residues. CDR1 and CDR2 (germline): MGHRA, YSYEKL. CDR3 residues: CASSKTTGARFDQPQHF. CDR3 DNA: TGCGCCAGCAGCAAAACTACAGGGGCGAGGTTCGATCAGCCCCAGCATTTT.

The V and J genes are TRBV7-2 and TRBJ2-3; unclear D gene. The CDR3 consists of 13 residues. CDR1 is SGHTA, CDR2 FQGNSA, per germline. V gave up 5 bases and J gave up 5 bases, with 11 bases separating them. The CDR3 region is CASSEIPRDTQYF. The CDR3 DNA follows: TGTGCCAGCAGCGAGATCCCCAGAGATACGCAGTATTTT.

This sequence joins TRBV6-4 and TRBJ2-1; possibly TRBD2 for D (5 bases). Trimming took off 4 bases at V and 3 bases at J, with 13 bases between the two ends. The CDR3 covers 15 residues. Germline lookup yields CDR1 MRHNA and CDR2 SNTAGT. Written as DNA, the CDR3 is TGTGCCAGCAGTGTTAACGGCGGGTACTACAATGAGCAGTTCTTC. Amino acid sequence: CASSVNGGYYNEQFF.

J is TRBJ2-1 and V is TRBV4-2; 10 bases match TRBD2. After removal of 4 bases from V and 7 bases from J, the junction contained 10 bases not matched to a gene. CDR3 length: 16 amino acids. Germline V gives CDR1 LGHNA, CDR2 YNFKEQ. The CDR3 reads CASSPSGREFSNEQFF. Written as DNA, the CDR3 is TGTGCCAGCAGCCCTAGCGGGAGAGAATTCAGTAATGAGCAGTTCTTC.

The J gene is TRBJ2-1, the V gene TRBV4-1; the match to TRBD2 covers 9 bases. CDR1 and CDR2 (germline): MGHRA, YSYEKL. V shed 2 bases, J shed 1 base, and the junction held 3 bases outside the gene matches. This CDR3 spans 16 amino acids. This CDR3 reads CASSQSSGISYNEQFF. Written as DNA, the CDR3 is TGCGCCAGCAGCCAATCTAGCGGGATTTCCTACAATGAGCAGTTCTTC.

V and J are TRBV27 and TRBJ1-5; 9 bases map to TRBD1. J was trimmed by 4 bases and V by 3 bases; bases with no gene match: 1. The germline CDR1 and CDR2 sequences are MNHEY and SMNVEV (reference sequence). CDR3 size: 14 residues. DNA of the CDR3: TGTGCCAGCAGTTTTGACAGGGGGAATCAGCCCCAGCATTTT. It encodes CASSFDRGNQPQHF.

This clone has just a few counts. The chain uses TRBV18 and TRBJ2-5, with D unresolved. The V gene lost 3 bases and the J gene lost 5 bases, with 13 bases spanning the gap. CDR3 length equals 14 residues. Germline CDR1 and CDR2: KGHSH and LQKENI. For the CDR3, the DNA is TGTGCCAGCTCACCCAGGCAGGTCCCCGAGACCCAGTACTTC. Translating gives CASSPRQVPETQYF.

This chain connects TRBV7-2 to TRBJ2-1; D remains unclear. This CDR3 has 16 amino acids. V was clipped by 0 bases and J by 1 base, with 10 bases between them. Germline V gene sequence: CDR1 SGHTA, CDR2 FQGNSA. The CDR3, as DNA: TGTGCCAGCAGCTTAGCAGTGTCCAATTCCTACAATGAGCAGTTCTTC. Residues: CASSLAVSNSYNEQFF.

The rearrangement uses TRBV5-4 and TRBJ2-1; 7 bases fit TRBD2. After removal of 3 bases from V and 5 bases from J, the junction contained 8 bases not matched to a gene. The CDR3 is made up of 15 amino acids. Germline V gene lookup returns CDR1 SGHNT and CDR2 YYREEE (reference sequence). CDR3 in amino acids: CASSSRLARNNEQFF. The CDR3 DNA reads TGTGCCAGCAGCTCAAGACTAGCCCGTAACAATGAGCAGTTCTTC.

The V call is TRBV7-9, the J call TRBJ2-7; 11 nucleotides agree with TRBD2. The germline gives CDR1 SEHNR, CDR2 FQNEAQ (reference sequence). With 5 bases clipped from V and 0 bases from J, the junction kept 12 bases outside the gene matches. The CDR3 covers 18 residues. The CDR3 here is CASSATSGMTMISYEQYF. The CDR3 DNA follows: TGTGCCAGCAGCGCGACTAGCGGGATGACAATGATCTCCTACGAGCAGTACTTC.

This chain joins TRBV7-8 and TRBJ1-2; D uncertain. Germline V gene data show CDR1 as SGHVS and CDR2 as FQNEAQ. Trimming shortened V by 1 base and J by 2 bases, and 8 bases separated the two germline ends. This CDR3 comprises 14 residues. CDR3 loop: CASSLGLGNYGYTF. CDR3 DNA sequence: TGTGCCAGCAGCTTAGGTCTGGGGAACTATGGCTACACCTTC.

CDR3 protein: CASSNYPTGGEQFF. The CDR3 DNA reads TGTGCCAGCAGCAACTACCCGACAGGGGGTGAGCAGTTCTTC. The genes are TRBV5-4 and TRBJ2-1; 9 bases align to TRBD1. In germline, CDR1 is SGHNT, CDR2 YYREEE (reference sequence). The CDR3 is 14 residues long. Trimming cost V 4 bases and J 9 bases; bases outside gene matches: 8.

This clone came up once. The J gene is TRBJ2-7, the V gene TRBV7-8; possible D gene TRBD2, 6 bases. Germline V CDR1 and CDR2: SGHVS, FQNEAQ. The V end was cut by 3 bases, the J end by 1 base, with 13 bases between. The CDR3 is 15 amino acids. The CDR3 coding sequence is TGTGCCAGCAGCTTGGCGGGGTCCCTTTCCTACGAGCAGTACTTC. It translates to CASSLAGSLSYEQYF. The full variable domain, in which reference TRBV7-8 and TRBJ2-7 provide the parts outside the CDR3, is GAGVSQSPRYKVAKRGQDVALRCDPISGHVSLFWYQQALGQGPEFLTYFQNEAQLDKSGLPSDRFFAERPEGSVSTLKIQRTQQEDSAVYLCASSLAGSLSYEQYFGPGTRLTVT.

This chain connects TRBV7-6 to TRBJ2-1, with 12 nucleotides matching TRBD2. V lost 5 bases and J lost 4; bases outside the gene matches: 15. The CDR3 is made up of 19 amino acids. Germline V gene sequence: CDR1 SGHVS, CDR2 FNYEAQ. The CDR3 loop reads CASSLPGASGRDTYNEQFF. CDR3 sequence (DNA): TGTGCCAGCAGCCTCCCGGGGGCTAGCGGGAGGGATACGTACAATGAGCAGTTCTTC.

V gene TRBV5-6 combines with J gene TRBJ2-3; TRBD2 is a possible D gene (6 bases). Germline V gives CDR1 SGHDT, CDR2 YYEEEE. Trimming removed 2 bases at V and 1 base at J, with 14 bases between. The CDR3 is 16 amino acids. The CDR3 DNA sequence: TGTGCCAGCAGCTTTTGGGGGGATCGTGGCACAGATACGCAGTATTTT. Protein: CASSFWGDRGTDTQYF.

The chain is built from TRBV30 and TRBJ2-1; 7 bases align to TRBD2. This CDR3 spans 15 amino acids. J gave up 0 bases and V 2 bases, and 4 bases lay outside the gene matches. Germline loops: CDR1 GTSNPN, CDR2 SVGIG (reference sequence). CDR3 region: CAWSIGGSSYNEQFF. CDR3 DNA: TGTGCCTGGAGTATAGGCGGGAGCTCCTACAATGAGCAGTTCTTC.

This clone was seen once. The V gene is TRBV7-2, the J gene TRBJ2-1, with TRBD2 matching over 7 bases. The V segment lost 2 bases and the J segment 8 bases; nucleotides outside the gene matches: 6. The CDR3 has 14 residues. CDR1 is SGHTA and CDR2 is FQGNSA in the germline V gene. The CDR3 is CASSLMTSQDEQFF. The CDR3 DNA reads TGTGCCAGCAGCTTAATGACTAGCCAGGATGAGCAGTTCTTC.

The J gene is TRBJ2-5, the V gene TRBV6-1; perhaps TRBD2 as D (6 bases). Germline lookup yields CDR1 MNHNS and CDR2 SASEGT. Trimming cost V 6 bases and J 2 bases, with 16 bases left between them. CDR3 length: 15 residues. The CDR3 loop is CASRTRLERQETQYF. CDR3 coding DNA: TGTGCCAGCAGGACTAGACTAGAGCGGCAAGAGACCCAGTACTTC.

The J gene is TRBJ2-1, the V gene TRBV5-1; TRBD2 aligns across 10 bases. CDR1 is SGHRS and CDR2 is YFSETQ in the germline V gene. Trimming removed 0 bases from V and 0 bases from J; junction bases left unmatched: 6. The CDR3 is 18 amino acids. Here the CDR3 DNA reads TGCGCCAGCAGCTTGGCGTCAGCGGGAGGGCCCTCCTACAATGAGCAGTTCTTC. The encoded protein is CASSLASAGGPSYNEQFF.

CDR3 coding DNA: TGTGCCAGCAGCTCGAGGACGGGTCCCTACGAGCAGTACTTC. Residues: CASSSRTGPYEQYF. J is TRBJ2-7 and V is TRBV7-2; D remains unclear. The CDR3 is 14 residues long. Trimming stripped 4 bases from V and 2 bases from J, with 12 bases between. Germline loops: CDR1 SGHTA, CDR2 FQGNSA.